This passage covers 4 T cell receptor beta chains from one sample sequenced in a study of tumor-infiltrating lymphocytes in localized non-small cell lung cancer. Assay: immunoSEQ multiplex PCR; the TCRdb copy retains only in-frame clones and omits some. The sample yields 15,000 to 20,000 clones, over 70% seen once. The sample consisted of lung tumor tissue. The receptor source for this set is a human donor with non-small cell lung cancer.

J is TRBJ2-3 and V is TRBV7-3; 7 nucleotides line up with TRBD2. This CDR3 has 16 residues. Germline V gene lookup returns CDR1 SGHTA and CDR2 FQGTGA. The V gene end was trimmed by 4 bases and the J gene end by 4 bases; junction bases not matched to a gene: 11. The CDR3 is CASSSPVGGGADTQYF. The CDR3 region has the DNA TGTGCCAGCAGCTCCCCGGTTGGCGGGGGTGCAGATACGCAGTATTTT. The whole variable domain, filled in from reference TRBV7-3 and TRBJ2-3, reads GAGVSQTPSNKVTEKGKYVELRCDPISGHTALYWYRQSLGQGPEFLIYFQGTGAADDSGLPNDRFFAVRPEGSVSTLKIQRTERGDSAVYLCASSSPVGGGADTQYFGPGTRLTVL.

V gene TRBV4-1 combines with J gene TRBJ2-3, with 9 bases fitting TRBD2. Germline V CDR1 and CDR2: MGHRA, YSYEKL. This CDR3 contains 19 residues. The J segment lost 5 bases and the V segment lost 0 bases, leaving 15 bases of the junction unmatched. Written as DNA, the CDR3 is TGCGCCAGCAGCCAAGATAGGAAAGCTAGCGGGGTCTTTGGAGATACGCAGTATTTT. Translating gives CASSQDRKASGVFGDTQYF.

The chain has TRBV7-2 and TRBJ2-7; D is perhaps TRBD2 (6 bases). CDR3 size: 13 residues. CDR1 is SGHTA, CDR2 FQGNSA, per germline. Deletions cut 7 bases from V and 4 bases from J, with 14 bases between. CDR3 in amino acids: CASTGRGGYEQYF. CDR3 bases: TGTGCCAGCACGGGGCGGGGAGGTTACGAGCAGTACTTC.

This CDR3 is CASSDPGDVDNEQFF. The CDR3 DNA follows: TGTGCCAGCAGCGACCCAGGGGACGTCGACAATGAGCAGTTCTTC. The chain is built from TRBV6-6 and TRBJ2-1, with a weak D call TRBD1 (6 bases). The CDR3 consists of 15 residues. The germline V gene encodes CDR1 MNHNY and CDR2 SVGAGI (reference sequence). Trimming shortened V by 6 bases and J by 5 bases, and 17 bases separated the two germline ends.